This T cell receptor beta chain was retrieved from a study of OX40 agonist ivuxolimab in advanced cancers. This CDR3 contains 18 residues. Trimming shortened V by 0 bases and J by 1 base, and 19 bases separated the two germline ends. Germline assignment: CDR1 LGHNT and CDR2 FRNRAP. Here immunoSEQ multiplex PCR was the method, and the copy in TCRdb shows in-frame clones only, minus some. Of 75,000 to 95,000 clones in the sample, 65% to 90% were seen once. This material consisted of CD4+ or CD8+ T cells sorted from blood, taken in a trial of the OX40 agonist ivuxolimab. V is TRBV12-5 and J is TRBJ2-7, with a tentative D call TRBD1 (6 bases). The clonotype comes from an adult with an advanced solid tumor such as melanoma, head and neck, liver or kidney cancer. In nucleotides, the CDR3 is TGTGCTAGTGGTTTGGTACGGTCCCAGGGGCTCTCGTCCTACGAGCAGTACTTC. It encodes CASGLVRSQGLSSYEQYF.